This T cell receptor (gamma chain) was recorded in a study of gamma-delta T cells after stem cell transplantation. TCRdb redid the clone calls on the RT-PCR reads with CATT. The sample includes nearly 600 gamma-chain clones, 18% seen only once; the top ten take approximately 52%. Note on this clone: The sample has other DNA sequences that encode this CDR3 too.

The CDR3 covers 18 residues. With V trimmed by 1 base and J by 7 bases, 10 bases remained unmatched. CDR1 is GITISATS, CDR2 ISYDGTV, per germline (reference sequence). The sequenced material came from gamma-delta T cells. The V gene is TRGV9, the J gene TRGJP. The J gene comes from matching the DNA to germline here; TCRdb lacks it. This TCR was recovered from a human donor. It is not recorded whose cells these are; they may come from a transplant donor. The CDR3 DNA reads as TGTGCCTTGTGGGAGGTCCCCCCATCCGAGTTGGGCAAAAAAATCAAGGTATTT. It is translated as CALWEVPPSELGKKIKVF.